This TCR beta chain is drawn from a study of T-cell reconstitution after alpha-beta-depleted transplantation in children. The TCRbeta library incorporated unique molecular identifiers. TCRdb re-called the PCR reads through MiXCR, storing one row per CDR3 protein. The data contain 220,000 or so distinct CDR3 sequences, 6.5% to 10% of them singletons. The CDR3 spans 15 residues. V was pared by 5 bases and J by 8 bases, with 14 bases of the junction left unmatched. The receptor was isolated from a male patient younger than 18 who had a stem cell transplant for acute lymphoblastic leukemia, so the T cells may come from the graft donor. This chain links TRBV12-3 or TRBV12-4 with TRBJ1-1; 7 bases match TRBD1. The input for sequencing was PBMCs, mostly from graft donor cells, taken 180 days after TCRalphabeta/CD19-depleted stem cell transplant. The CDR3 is CASSHHTGTVPEAFF. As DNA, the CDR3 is TGTGCCAGCAGTCACCACACCGGGACAGTTCCGGAAGCTTTCTTT.